The 30 T cell receptor beta chains below come from one sample, sequenced in a study of OX40 agonist ivuxolimab in advanced cancers. The protocol used for the library was the immunoSEQ multiplex PCR assay. TCRdb carries this immuneACCESS record with in-frame sequences only. Its versions omit some clonotypes, under half of them owing to an unresolved V gene in the studies checked, with the rest unexplained. The sample includes about 79,000 clones, with roughly 90% observed a single time. The ten top clones hold 0.45% to 0.65% of the sample. The specimen was CD4+ or CD8+ T cells sorted from blood, collected in a trial of the OX40 agonist ivuxolimab. The receptor set was obtained from an adult with an advanced solid tumor such as melanoma, head and neck, liver or kidney cancer.

J is TRBJ2-7 and V is TRBV7-8, with 9 bases aligning to TRBD2. Germline CDR1 is SGHVS and CDR2 is FQNEAQ. CDR3 length equals 14 residues. J was trimmed by 5 bases and V by 2 bases; bases with no gene match: 4. The CDR3 spells CASSLFSGSNEQYF. CDR3 bases: TGTGCCAGCAGCTTATTTAGCGGGAGTAACGAGCAGTACTTC. Together with reference TRBV7-8 and TRBJ2-7, the CDR3 gives the full variable domain: GAGVSQSPRYKVAKRGQDVALRCDPISGHVSLFWYQQALGQGPEFLTYFQNEAQLDKSGLPSDRFFAERPEGSVSTLKIQRTQQEDSAVYLCASSLFSGSNEQYFGPGTRLTVT.

The chain links TRBV29-1 to TRBJ1-1; D is unclear. V was pared by 2 bases and J by 13 bases, with 17 bases between. Germline V gene data show CDR1 as SQVTM and CDR2 as ANQGSEA. The CDR3 is 12 residues long. CDR3 loop: CSVETRETKGFF. CDR3 coding DNA: TGCAGCGTTGAAACACGGGAAACTAAGGGTTTCTTT.

This chain uses TRBV11-3 with TRBJ1-4; D remains ambiguous. Germline CDR1 and CDR2: SGHNT and YENEEA. The V and J ends lost 5 bases and 7 bases respectively, with 8 bases between them. CDR3 length: 12 amino acids. CDR3 coding DNA: TGTGCCAGCAGCCCGACAAGTGAAAAACTGTTTTTT. Protein product: CASSPTSEKLFF.

The CDR3 spells CASSPETGAGNTIYF. In nucleotides, the CDR3 is TGCGCCAGCAGCCCTGAGACAGGGGCTGGAAACACCATATATTTT. The chain employs TRBV5-1 and TRBJ1-3, with 8 bases that match TRBD1. There are 15 residues in the CDR3. V gave up 4 bases and J gave up 2 bases; unmatched junction bases: 5. From germline, CDR1 is SGHRS and CDR2 YFSETQ.

This chain uses TRBV12-5 with TRBJ1-5, with D possibly TRBD1 on 6 matching bases. V dropped 6 bases and J dropped 6 bases, with 18 bases sitting between them. CDR1 and CDR2 from the germline V gene are LGHNT and FRNRAP. There are 15 residues in the CDR3. The DNA of the CDR3 is TGTGCTAGTGGCTTTTCCTCAGGGGCCAGTCAGCCCCAGCATTTT. Translating it yields CASGFSSGASQPQHF.

This clone has a single count. The V and J genes are TRBV19 and TRBJ1-5; TRBD1 matches 8 bases. The germline V gene encodes CDR1 LNHDA and CDR2 SQIVND (reference sequence). The CDR3 is 16 residues long. V lost 5 bases to trimming and J lost 0 bases; unmatched junction nucleotides: 6. As DNA, the CDR3 is TGTGCCAGTAGTGTCAGACAGGGGAGTAGCAATCAGCCCCAGCATTTT. This sequence encodes CASSVRQGSSNQPQHF.

The CDR3 sequence: CASSEATRVREQYF. The CDR3 region has the DNA TGTGCCAGCAGTGAAGCAACGCGGGTTCGCGAGCAGTACTTC. V gene TRBV6-1 combines with J gene TRBJ2-7; the D gene is possibly TRBD2 (5 bases). CDR1 and CDR2 (germline): MNHNS, SASEGT. The CDR3 is 14 residues long. V gave up 0 bases and J gave up 6 bases, with 12 bases separating them.

The rearrangement joins TRBV5-4 to TRBJ2-7; D unclear. The germline V gene has CDR1 SGHNT and CDR2 YYREEE (reference sequence). Trimming stripped 3 bases from V and 5 bases from J, with 18 bases between. This CDR3 region has 15 residues. CDR3 DNA sequence: TGTGCCAGCAGCTCTCAGGTCAGAGTGGGGAACGAGCAGTACTTC. This sequence encodes CASSSQVRVGNEQYF.

CDR3 residues: CASRSGTGTLNTEAFF. The CDR3 bases are TGTGCCAGCCGATCCGGGACAGGAACCCTGAACACTGAAGCTTTCTTT. The chain has TRBV10-3 and TRBJ1-1; TRBD1 matches 8 bases. Germline V gives CDR1 ENHRY, CDR2 SYGVKD. This CDR3 has 16 amino acids. J was trimmed by 0 bases and V by 10 bases; bases with no gene match: 13.

The gene calls are TRBV28 and TRBJ1-4, with 7 bases aligning to TRBD1. Germline V CDR1 and CDR2: MDHEN, SYDVKM. V trimming: 8 bases; J trimming: 6 bases; junction bases outside the gene matches: 3. The CDR3 spans 12 residues. The CDR3 DNA reads TGTGCCAGCCTGACAGGGCATGAAAAACTGTTTTTT. It encodes CASLTGHEKLFF.

This clone was counted a single time. V and J are TRBV5-1 and TRBJ1-2; 9 bases match TRBD1. The CDR3 contains 14 residues. CDR1 and CDR2 from the germline V gene are SGHRS and YFSETQ. Trimming took 1 base from V and 3 from J; bases not matched to a gene: 1. The CDR3 DNA reads as TGCGCCAGCAGCTTGAGACAGGGGGACTATGGCTACACCTTC. This encodes CASSLRQGDYGYTF.

The chain combines TRBV7-2 with TRBJ2-3, with 7 bases matching TRBD2. Germline lookup yields CDR1 SGHTA and CDR2 FQGNSA. The CDR3 is made up of 16 amino acids. Trimming cost V 1 base and J 4 bases; bases outside gene matches: 8. In DNA form, the CDR3 reads TGTGCCAGCAGCTTAGTGGGAGGGCGGCCCCCAGATACGCAGTATTTT. Translating gives CASSLVGGRPPDTQYF.

The chain recombines TRBV9 with TRBJ2-3, with 8 bases aligning to TRBD2. The V segment lost 7 bases and the J segment 4 bases; nucleotides outside the gene matches: 8. CDR1 is SGDLS, CDR2 YYNGEE, per germline. CDR3 length: 14 residues. The CDR3 reads CASAGTRYADTQYF. CDR3 nucleotides: TGTGCCAGCGCTGGGACTAGGTACGCAGATACGCAGTATTTT.

This sequence joins TRBV6-5 and TRBJ1-4, with 8 bases lining up with TRBD1. The CDR3 runs 14 residues. Losses at the gene ends were 6 bases for V and 10 bases for J; bases not matched to a gene: 10. Germline V gives CDR1 MNHEY, CDR2 SVGAGI. The DNA for the CDR3 is TGTGCCAGCAGGCGGGACAGGCCAGAAGGAAAACTGTTTTTT. This sequence encodes CASRRDRPEGKLFF.

CDR3 DNA sequence: TGTGCCAGCACCCTACAGGGCATCTCCTACGAGCAGTACTTC. It yields the protein CASTLQGISYEQYF. The chain uses TRBV7-2 and TRBJ2-7; a possible D gene is TRBD1 (6 bases). Trimming took off 7 bases at V and 0 bases at J, with 13 bases between the two ends. The CDR3 extends over 14 amino acids. Per germline, CDR1 SGHTA and CDR2 FQGNSA. The full variable domain, rest sourced from reference TRBV7-2 and TRBJ2-7, is GAGVSQSPSNKVTEKGKDVELRCDPISGHTALYWYRQSLGQGLEFLIYFQGNSAPDKSGLPSDRFSAERTGGSVSTLTIQRTQQEDSAVYLCASTLQGISYEQYFGPGTRLTVT.

The DNA of the CDR3 is TGTGCCAGCAGTGTTCAGGGGAGGTATGGCTACACCTTC. Protein: CASSVQGRYGYTF. V is TRBV25-1 and J is TRBJ1-2; a weak D match, TRBD1 (6 bases). V was cut by 4 bases and J by 5 bases, with 11 bases left in between. This CDR3 has 13 amino acids. Germline V gene data show CDR1 as MGHDK and CDR2 as SYGVNS.

V and J are TRBV7-2 and TRBJ1-3; D call uncertain. V lost 0 bases, J lost 0 bases, and 6 bases lay in between. The CDR3 consists of 15 residues. CDR1 and CDR2 from the germline V gene are SGHTA and FQGNSA. The CDR3 here is CASSLAGSSGNTIYF. As DNA, the CDR3 is TGTGCCAGCAGCTTAGCGGGTAGCTCTGGAAACACCATATATTTT.

The gene calls are TRBV7-9 and TRBJ2-7, with D hard to call. Trimming pared 3 bases from V and 3 bases from J, leaving 9 bases between. This CDR3 has 13 residues. Germline values: CDR1 SEHNR, CDR2 FQNEAQ (reference sequence). The CDR3 DNA reads TGTGCCAGCAGCTTGCCACCGTTCTACGAGCAGTACTTC. Residues: CASSLPPFYEQYF.

The rearrangement links TRBV11-3 to TRBJ1-1, with D possibly matching TRBD1 (5 bases). V was shortened by 2 bases and J by 5 bases, with 15 bases between the two germline ends. The CDR3 sequence is 15 residues long. The germline V gene has CDR1 SGHNT and CDR2 YENEEA. CDR3 region: CASSLRSRGRTEAFF. The CDR3 nucleotides are TGTGCCAGCAGCTTAAGGTCTAGGGGTCGGACTGAAGCTTTCTTT.

This sequence joins TRBV5-1 and TRBJ2-5, with 13 bases fitting TRBD2. J lost 5 bases, V lost 4 bases, and 8 bases had no gene match. Germline CDR1 and CDR2: SGHRS and YFSETQ. The CDR3 loop spans 16 amino acids. In DNA, the CDR3 is TGCGCCAGCAGCCAAGGACTAGCGGGAGTGGGGGAGACCCAGTACTTC. Its protein product is CASSQGLAGVGETQYF.

The V gene is TRBV5-1, the J gene TRBJ2-7; D is perhaps TRBD2 (6 bases). Trimming cost V 4 bases and J 7 bases, with 18 bases left between them. This CDR3 comprises 14 residues. Germline V gives CDR1 SGHRS, CDR2 YFSETQ. The DNA of the CDR3 is TGCGCCAGCAGCCTGATACCGACTAGTAGGGAGCAGTACTTC. Translation gives CASSLIPTSREQYF.

The rearrangement links TRBV18 to TRBJ1-2; maybe TRBD1 (6 bases). The CDR3 is 14 residues long. V gave up 3 bases and J gave up 4 bases, with 12 bases separating them. Per germline, CDR1 KGHSH and CDR2 LQKENI. CDR3 amino acids: CASSPPGQFYGYTF. The CDR3 nucleotides are TGTGCCAGCTCACCTCCGGGACAATTCTATGGCTACACCTTC. The variable domain in full, completed from reference TRBV18 and TRBJ1-2, reads NAGVMQNPRHLVRRRGQEARLRCSPMKGHSHVYWYRQLPEEGLKFMVYLQKENIIDESGMPKERFSAEFPKEGPSILRIQQVVRGDSAAYFCASSPPGQFYGYTFGSGTRLTVV.

The V call is TRBV28, the J call TRBJ2-1; 13 bases line up with TRBD2. J was trimmed by 0 bases and V by 4 bases; bases with no gene match: 3. Germline-derived CDR1 and CDR2 are MDHEN and SYDVKM. The CDR3 totals 17 residues. The CDR3 nucleotides read TGTGCCAGCAGTTCCGGGACTAGCGGGGTCTCCTACAATGAGCAGTTCTTC. This codes for CASSSGTSGVSYNEQFF. Using reference TRBV28 and TRBJ2-1 for the parts outside the CDR3, the full variable domain is DVKVTQSSRYLVKRTGEKVFLECVQDMDHENMFWYRQDPGLGLRLIYFSYDVKMKEKGDIPEGYSVSREKKERFSLILESASTNQTSMYLCASSSGTSGVSYNEQFFGPGTRLTVL.

The chain recombines TRBV4-3 with TRBJ2-5; 9 nucleotides line up with TRBD2. Germline loops: CDR1 LGHNA, CDR2 YSLEER. V trimming: 1 base; J trimming: 0 bases; junction bases outside the gene matches: 6. The CDR3 totals 17 residues. For the CDR3, the DNA is TGCGCCAGCAGCCAAGTCTCGGCGGGGGGGTACCAAGAGACCCAGTACTTC. Its protein product is CASSQVSAGGYQETQYF.

This rearrangement joins TRBV5-8 to TRBJ1-2; 10 bases fit TRBD1. The CDR3 is 15 amino acids. V dropped 3 bases and J dropped 8; count of bases not matched to a gene: 10. Germline V gene data show CDR1 as SGHTS and CDR2 as YDEGEE. The CDR3 coding sequence is TGTGCCAGCAGCTCGGAGACAGGGGGCTTCCTCGGCTACACCTTC. Residues: CASSSETGGFLGYTF. Filled out from reference TRBV5-8 and TRBJ1-2, the complete variable domain reads EAGVTQSPTHLIKTRGQQATLRCSPISGHTSVYWYQQALGLGLQFLLWYDEGEERNRGNFPPRFSGRQFPNYSSELNVNALELEDSALYLCASSSETGGFLGYTFGSGTRLTVV.

The chain is built from TRBV2 and TRBJ1-2; perhaps TRBD1 as D (5 bases). The CDR3 is 16 residues long. Germline-derived CDR1 and CDR2 are SNHLY and FYNNEI. V was pared by 8 bases and J by 2 bases, with 21 bases between. The CDR3 DNA reads as TGTGCCAGCGGGGGAACGGGCCTCCCGTCGAACTATGGCTACACCTTC. Amino acid sequence: CASGGTGLPSNYGYTF.

This rearrangement joins TRBV11-3 to TRBJ2-2, with TRBD1 matching over 7 bases. Germline CDR1 SGHNT, CDR2 YENEEA. The CDR3 extends over 15 amino acids. After removal of 6 bases from V and 3 bases from J, the junction contained 7 bases not matched to a gene. The CDR3, as DNA: TGTGCCAGCAGTCCAAGGACAGGTCACACCGGGGAGCTGTTTTTT. It codes for CASSPRTGHTGELFF. Full variable domain (remainder filled in from reference TRBV11-3 and TRBJ2-2): EAGVVQSPRYKIIEKKQPVAFWCNPISGHNTLYWYLQNLGQGPELLIRYENEEAVDDSQLPKDRFSAERLKGVDSTLKIQPAELGDSAVYLCASSPRTGHTGELFFGEGSRLTVL.

Points on this clone: Other DNA variants within this sample encode the same CDR3. V is TRBV7-9 and J is TRBJ2-7; tentative D call: TRBD2 (5 bases). The CDR3 length is 12 residues. Germline V CDR1 and CDR2: SEHNR, FQNEAQ (reference sequence). V gave up 0 bases and J gave up 6 bases, with 6 bases separating them. CDR3 coding DNA: TGTGCCAGCAGCTTAGCAGGAGGCGAGCAGTACTTC. Protein product: CASSLAGGEQYF.

This clone was seen only once. The chain joins TRBV5-1 to TRBJ2-7; tentatively, D is TRBD1 (5 bases). Germline V CDR1 and CDR2: SGHRS, YFSETQ. The CDR3 is 16 amino acids. The V gene lost 1 base and the J gene lost 6 bases, with 20 bases spanning the gap. CDR3 loop: CASSLTGQSTPSEQYF. CDR3 coding DNA: TGCGCCAGCAGCTTGACAGGTCAATCGACCCCATCCGAGCAGTACTTC.

The genes are TRBV11-3 and TRBJ1-2; D might be TRBD1 (6 bases). Trimming took off 2 bases at V and 3 bases at J, with 7 bases between the two ends. The germline V gene has CDR1 SGHNT and CDR2 YENEEA. CDR3 size: 13 residues. The CDR3 DNA reads as TGTGCCAGCAGCTTAAGGACAGACTATGGCTACACCTTC. Protein: CASSLRTDYGYTF.